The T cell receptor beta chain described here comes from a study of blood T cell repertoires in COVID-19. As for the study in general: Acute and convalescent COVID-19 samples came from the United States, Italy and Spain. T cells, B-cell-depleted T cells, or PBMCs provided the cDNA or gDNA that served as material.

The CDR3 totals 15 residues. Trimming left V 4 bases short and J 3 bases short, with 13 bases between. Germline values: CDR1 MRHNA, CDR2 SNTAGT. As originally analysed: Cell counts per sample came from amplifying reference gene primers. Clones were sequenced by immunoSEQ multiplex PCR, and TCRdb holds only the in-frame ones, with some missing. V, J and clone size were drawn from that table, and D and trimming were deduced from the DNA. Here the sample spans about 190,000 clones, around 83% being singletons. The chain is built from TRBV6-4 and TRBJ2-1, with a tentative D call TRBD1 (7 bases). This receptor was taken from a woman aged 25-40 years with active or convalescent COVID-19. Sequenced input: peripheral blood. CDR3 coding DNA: TGTGCCAGCAGTGCCGGTCAGGGGGGCTACAATGAGCAGTTCTTC. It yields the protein CASSAGQGGYNEQFF.